What follows are 18 T cell receptor beta chains derived from one specimen sequenced in a study of OX40 agonist ivuxolimab in advanced cancers. The protocol was immunoSEQ multiplex PCR, while the TCRdb copy is restricted to in-frame clones and leaves out a portion. Seen here are tens of thousands of clones, under 90% observed once, and the top ten hold 1.5% to 2%. The material sequenced was CD4+ or CD8+ T cells sorted from blood, taken in a trial of the OX40 agonist ivuxolimab. These receptors came from an adult with an advanced solid tumor such as melanoma, head and neck, liver or kidney cancer.

This clone was seen more than once but under ten times. V gene TRBV29-1 combines with J gene TRBJ2-5; tentative D call: TRBD1 (6 bases). Between the trimmed V and J ends, which lost 6 bases and 5 bases, there was a span of 13 bases. The CDR3 covers 12 residues. The germline CDR1 and CDR2 sequences are SQVTM and ANQGSEA. The CDR3 here is CSVGQRRETQYF. CDR3 DNA sequence: TGCAGCGTGGGACAAAGACGGGAGACCCAGTACTTC.

The genes are TRBV19 and TRBJ1-6; TRBD1 agrees at 7 bases. This CDR3 comprises 15 residues. Germline values: CDR1 LNHDA, CDR2 SQIVND (reference sequence). Trimming cost V 5 bases and J 8 bases; bases outside gene matches: 9. CDR3 nucleotides: TGTGCCAGTAGTTCGACCCGGGACAGCGATTCACCCCTCCACTTT. Its translation is CASSSTRDSDSPLHF. The full variable domain, rest sourced from reference TRBV19 and TRBJ1-6, is DGGITQSPKYLFRKEGQNVTLSCEQNLNHDAMYWYRQDPGQGLRLIYYSQIVNDFQKGDIAEGYSVSREKKESFPLTVTSAQKNPTAFYLCASSSTRDSDSPLHFGNGTRLTVT.

This chain connects TRBV7-2 to TRBJ1-6; D may be TRBD1 (5 bases). V lost 8 bases and J 9 bases, leaving 17 bases between the germline ends. The germline V gene encodes CDR1 SGHTA and CDR2 FQGNSA. This CDR3 is 14 amino acids long. CDR3 DNA sequence: TGTGCCAGCGGCGGTGGGGGGGTAGGTTCACCCCTCCACTTT. As protein: CASGGGGVGSPLHF.

The V and J genes are TRBV2 and TRBJ2-5; D call uncertain. Trimming took 2 bases from V and 2 from J, leaving 6 bases between them. The germline CDR1 and CDR2 sequences are SNHLY and FYNNEI. The CDR3 length is 13 residues. CDR3 residues: CASSERLQETQYF. DNA of the CDR3: TGTGCCAGCAGTGAACGTCTACAAGAGACCCAGTACTTC.

The rearrangement links TRBV5-1 to TRBJ2-3; D is possibly TRBD2 (5 bases). V lost 4 bases and J 0 bases, leaving 9 bases between the germline ends. The CDR3 length is 14 residues. In germline, CDR1 is SGHRS, CDR2 YFSETQ. CDR3 protein: CASSRERSTDTQYF. For the CDR3, the DNA is TGCGCCAGCAGCAGGGAGCGGAGCACAGATACGCAGTATTTT.

The chain links TRBV30 to TRBJ1-1, with unresolved D. CDR3 length: 14 residues. The germline V gene has CDR1 GTSNPN and CDR2 SVGIG (reference sequence). V was shortened by 1 base and J by 3 bases, with 12 bases between the two germline ends. The CDR3 is CAWSEKNSHTEAFF. The CDR3 nucleotides are TGTGCCTGGAGTGAAAAGAACAGTCACACTGAAGCTTTCTTT.

This rearrangement joins TRBV7-9 to TRBJ2-7, with 8 bases fitting TRBD2. Looked up from germline, CDR1 is SEHNR and CDR2 is FQNEAQ (reference sequence). The CDR3 is made up of 14 amino acids. Losses at the gene ends were 3 bases for V and 6 bases for J; bases not matched to a gene: 7. CDR3 sequence reads: CASSLGTGGREQYF. Here the CDR3 DNA reads TGTGCCAGCAGCTTGGGGACGGGGGGGCGCGAGCAGTACTTC.

On this clone itself: The same CDR3 arises from other DNA sequences in this sample as well. The J gene is TRBJ2-5, the V gene TRBV16, with D unresolved. Germline CDR1 reads KGHSY; CDR2 reads FQNENV. Trimming removed 2 bases at V and 5 bases at J, with 6 bases between. The CDR3 runs 12 residues. The CDR3 here is CASSQSRETQYF. The CDR3 bases are TGTGCCAGCAGCCAAAGTAGGGAGACCCAGTACTTC.

The gene calls are TRBV19 and TRBJ1-1; D is unclear. Germline V gene sequence: CDR1 LNHDA, CDR2 SQIVND (reference sequence). V lost 1 base, J lost 5 bases, and 14 bases lay in between. There are 15 residues in the CDR3. CDR3: CASSIGGLVGTEAFF. Here the CDR3 DNA reads TGTGCCAGTAGTATAGGAGGGTTGGTGGGGACTGAAGCTTTCTTT.

V is TRBV10-2 and J is TRBJ2-2; D gene unclear. The V end was cut by 3 bases, the J end by 6 bases, with 5 bases between. There are 12 residues in the CDR3. Germline CDR1 and CDR2: WSHSY and SAAADI. The CDR3 spells CASSEGPGELFF. In nucleotides, the CDR3 is TGCGCCAGCAGTGAAGGTCCCGGGGAGCTGTTTTTT.

The chain uses TRBV21-1 and TRBJ2-2; the D call of TRBD1 is as the table states it, not checked on the DNA. TRBV21-1 is a pseudogene segment. The CDR3 is 14 amino acids. Here the CDR3 DNA reads TGTGCCAGCAGAGGTACAGGGGGCACCGGGGAGCTGTTTTTT. Protein: CASRGTGGTGELFF.

This clone has a handful of counts. This rearrangement joins TRBV2 to TRBJ2-3; no firm D call. Germline CDR1 SNHLY, CDR2 FYNNEI. The V end lost 6 bases, the J end lost 4 bases, and 17 bases lay between the germline ends. This CDR3 region has 15 residues. This CDR3 reads CASRQQQFGADTQYF. CDR3 coding DNA: TGTGCCAGCAGGCAACAGCAGTTTGGGGCAGATACGCAGTATTTT.

The chain recombines TRBV19 with TRBJ1-5; tentatively, D is TRBD1 (5 bases). Germline V gene data show CDR1 as LNHDA and CDR2 as SQIVND (reference sequence). The CDR3 runs 16 residues. Trimming cost V 10 bases and J 3 bases, with 22 bases left between them. CDR3 loop: CATTNLFRVPNQPQHF. The CDR3 bases are TGTGCCACGACGAACCTTTTCAGGGTTCCCAATCAGCCCCAGCATTTT.

The table lists this clone with a few counts. The rearrangement uses TRBV6-1 and TRBJ1-5, with TRBD1 as a possible D gene (6 bases). CDR3 length: 14 residues. Deletions cut 5 bases from V and 3 bases from J, with 11 bases between. Per the germline V gene, CDR1 is MNHNS and CDR2 is SASEGT. DNA of the CDR3: TGTGCCAGCAGTCCTACAGGGAACAATCAGCCCCAGCATTTT. Translated, it gives CASSPTGNNQPQHF.

The chain couples TRBV28 to TRBJ2-3, with D uncertain. Between the trimmed V and J ends, which lost 3 bases and 1 base, there was a span of 20 bases. Looked up from germline, CDR1 is MDHEN and CDR2 is SYDVKM. This CDR3 comprises 18 residues. The CDR3, as DNA: TGTGCCAGCAGTTTTCTGTCTTCCCTGAGTGATGGCACAGATACGCAGTATTTT. Translating it yields CASSFLSSLSDGTDTQYF.

This clone was picked up one time. The rearrangement uses TRBV2 and TRBJ2-1; perhaps D is TRBD1 or TRBD2 (5 bases each). Germline assignment: CDR1 SNHLY and CDR2 FYNNEI. Trimming took off 8 bases at V and 6 bases at J, with 20 bases between the two ends. The CDR3 consists of 15 residues. DNA for the CDR3: TGTGCCAGCCGGACCCGGGGCTTGATCCTCAATGAGCAGTTCTTC. Its protein product is CASRTRGLILNEQFF.

V gene TRBV6-4 combines with J gene TRBJ1-1; D might be TRBD1 (6 bases). The length of the CDR3 is 15 residues. Germline values: CDR1 MRHNA, CDR2 SNTAGT. V gave up 3 bases and J gave up 0 bases, with 11 bases separating them. The CDR3, as DNA: TGTGCCAGCAGTGAGGGACACCCTATGAACACTGAAGCTTTCTTT. This encodes CASSEGHPMNTEAFF.

This clone was observed once. The junction departs from the called germline gene at one end, perhaps through a read error. CDR3 protein: CASSLGRSEQFF. The CDR3 nucleotides read TGCGCCAGCAGCTTGGGGCGAAGTGAGCAGTTCTTC. The chain employs TRBV11-2 and TRBJ2-1, with a weak D call TRBD1 (5 bases). The CDR3 is made up of 12 amino acids. CDR1 and CDR2 (germline): SGHAT, FQNNGV.